This entry lists 9 T cell receptor beta chains sequenced from one sample in a study of T cell changes during pregnancy in multiple sclerosis. TCRdb's table, derived via immunoSEQ multiplex PCR, lists solely in-frame clones and lacks some. The sample contains 50,000 to 70,000 clones, 91% of which appear only once. The sample here was CD8+ T cells from peripheral blood mononuclear cells, taken before pregnancy. Source of these receptors: a female donor with multiple sclerosis, enrolled in a pregnancy study.

The rearrangement joins TRBV7-6 to TRBJ2-2, with a weak D call TRBD2 (5 bases). Germline assignment: CDR1 SGHVS and CDR2 FNYEAQ. This CDR3 is built from 13 residues. V was trimmed by 2 bases and J by 5 bases, leaving 6 bases between them. CDR3: CASSLSGTGELFF. CDR3 in DNA: TGTGCCAGCAGCTTAAGCGGAACCGGGGAGCTGTTTTTT.

V usage is TRBV4-1 and J usage is TRBJ1-1; D is possibly TRBD1 (5 bases). Germline V gene sequence: CDR1 MGHRA, CDR2 YSYEKL. V lost 3 bases and J lost 4, with 15 bases in between. The CDR3 loop spans 15 amino acids. This CDR3 is CASSQDPGLGTEAFF. Written as DNA, the CDR3 is TGCGCCAGCAGCCAGGACCCAGGGTTGGGCACTGAAGCTTTCTTT.

This clone has just a few counts. The chain combines TRBV4-1 with TRBJ1-1; no firm D call. This CDR3 is 14 amino acids long. V dropped 0 bases and J dropped 2 bases, with 7 bases sitting between them. The germline gives CDR1 MGHRA, CDR2 YSYEKL. CDR3 DNA sequence: TGCGCCAGCAGCCAAGACCGAGGAAACACTGAAGCTTTCTTT. Encoded protein: CASSQDRGNTEAFF.

The chain couples TRBV18 to TRBJ2-7; 14 positions agree with TRBD2. The CDR3 runs to 17 residues. Germline assignment: CDR1 KGHSH and CDR2 LQKENI. The J segment lost 4 bases and the V segment lost 3 bases, leaving 8 bases of the junction unmatched. CDR3 in amino acids: CASSPRLAGGPVYEQYF. CDR3 DNA: TGTGCCAGCTCACCTCGACTAGCGGGGGGGCCTGTGTACGAGCAGTACTTC.

V is TRBV7-4 and J is TRBJ2-7; a weak D match, TRBD1 (5 bases). CDR3 size: 15 residues. The ends were cut back, 4 bases at V and 2 bases at J, with 15 bases in the middle. Germline CDR1 and CDR2: SGHVT and SQSDAQ. CDR3 protein: CASSSNRIETYEQYF. Written as DNA, the CDR3 is TGTGCCAGCAGCTCAAACAGGATAGAGACCTACGAGCAGTACTTC.

This sequence joins TRBV30 and TRBJ2-7; 12 bases agree with TRBD2. V trimming: 5 bases; J trimming: 5 bases; junction bases outside the gene matches: 4. The CDR3 is made up of 13 amino acids. CDR1 GTSNPN and CDR2 SVGIG come from the germline V gene (reference sequence). In DNA form, the CDR3 reads TGTGCCTGGGGACTAGCGGGGTGGGACGAGCAGTACTTC. Its translation: CAWGLAGWDEQYF.

This clone was recorded only once. V and J are TRBV7-3 and TRBJ2-7; 12 bases map to TRBD2. Trimming at V came to 5 bases and at J to 5 bases, leaving 7 bases not matched to a gene. Germline assignment: CDR1 SGHTA and CDR2 FQGTGA. The CDR3 spans 15 residues. CDR3 DNA sequence: TGTGCCAGCAGCCCTAGCGGGGGGGATCCCGACGAGCAGTACTTC. Amino acids: CASSPSGGDPDEQYF.

J is TRBJ1-6 and V is TRBV19; maybe TRBD1 (6 bases). Between the trimmed V and J ends, which lost 6 bases and 6 bases, there was a span of 12 bases. Germline CDR1 and CDR2: LNHDA and SQIVND (reference sequence). The CDR3 sequence is 14 residues long. The CDR3 region is CASSLGAANSPLHF. CDR3 sequence (DNA): TGTGCCAGTAGCTTGGGGGCAGCTAATTCACCCCTCCACTTT.

The chain carries TRBV2 and TRBJ2-1, with D tentatively TRBD1 (5 bases). This CDR3 region has 16 residues. CDR1 is SNHLY and CDR2 is FYNNEI in the germline V gene. Deletions cut 6 bases from V and 6 bases from J, with 21 bases between. The CDR3 is CASRGLAGLLRNEQFF. The CDR3 DNA reads as TGTGCCAGCAGGGGTTTGGCAGGGCTGCTACGCAATGAGCAGTTCTTC.